Sequencing of this T cell receptor beta chain was carried out in a study of cytotoxic CD8 clonotypes in ibrutinib-treated CLL. Study details: Responses comprised 24 partial and 2 complete; at median roughly 64 months, around 15 remained remitted and some twelve progressed. Study results and limitations: Private clonotypes, not public ones, expanded at ibrutinib response. Clonality increased with ibrutinib response but returned toward baseline at progression.

The planned depth of sequencing spanned 1 in 200,000 to 1 in 1 million T cells. Method: immunoSEQ multiplex PCR; TCRdb's copy keeps in-frame clones and lacks some. This sample has approximately 150,000 clones; approximately 90% occur once, and the top ten carry 3%. With respect to this clone: Its antigen is not known.

Trimming took off 3 bases at V and 4 bases at J, with 12 bases between the two ends. The CDR3 consists of 14 residues. The germline V gene has CDR1 SEHNR and CDR2 FQNEAQ (reference sequence). The input for sequencing was PBMCs, taken at disease progression, from a patient treated with ibrutinib. This receptor was identified in a human donor with chronic lymphocytic leukemia. The V and J genes are TRBV7-9 and TRBJ1-1; a possible D gene is TRBD1 (5 bases). The CDR3 bases are TGTGCCAGCAGCTTCCAGGGAAAGGTCACTGAAGCTTTCTTT. Residues: CASSFQGKVTEAFF.